The 23 T cell receptor beta chains below were found in one sample sequenced in a study of graft-versus-host responses after intestinal transplantation (dated by TCRdb to the early 2020s). The time point label on this specimen signifies: cells obtained before transplantation from donor or recipient. Antigens for these TCRs are unknown. Libraries were made using the immunoSEQ multiplex PCR assay. In TCRdb, the immuneACCESS table is reduced to in-frame sequences with V and J assigned. These tables do not hold every clone; where another copy was compared, an unresolved V gene accounts for under half, and the others remain unexplained. The sample has 100,000 to 110,000 clones on record, roughly nine tenths of them singletons. Roughly 0.95% of the sample rests with the top ten. The starting material was unstimulated CD4+ T cells sorted from spleen or lymph node cells, obtained before transplant. The receptors here all came from a human donor who was the organ donor for an intestinal transplant.

The J gene is TRBJ2-7, the V gene TRBV18, with D perhaps TRBD2 (6 bases). Between the trimmed V and J ends, which lost 2 bases and 5 bases, there was a span of 16 bases. The CDR3 sequence is 15 residues long. The V gene's germline CDR1 is KGHSH and CDR2 LQKENI. The CDR3 bases are TGTGCCAGCTCACCAACGGGGGACCCTATCCACGAGCAGTACTTC. The encoded protein is CASSPTGDPIHEQYF. The complete variable domain, with remaining parts taken from reference TRBV18 and TRBJ2-7, reads NAGVMQNPRHLVRRRGQEARLRCSPMKGHSHVYWYRQLPEEGLKFMVYLQKENIIDESGMPKERFSAEFPKEGPSILRIQQVVRGDSAAYFCASSPTGDPIHEQYFGPGTRLTVT.

CDR3 DNA sequence: TGTGCCAGCAGCTTAGGCGGTAACGGCGATTCACCCCTCCACTTT. This encodes CASSLGGNGDSPLHF. This chain links TRBV7-2 with TRBJ1-6; no firm D call. Trimming shortened V by 1 base and J by 8 bases, and 12 bases separated the two germline ends. The CDR3 runs to 15 residues. Germline-derived CDR1 and CDR2 are SGHTA and FQGNSA.

V and J are TRBV2 and TRBJ1-5, with 7 bases matching TRBD1. CDR3 length: 15 amino acids. V lost 4 bases, J lost 0 bases, and 3 bases stayed unmatched. The germline CDR1 and CDR2 sequences are SNHLY and FYNNEI. As DNA, the CDR3 is TGTGCCAGCAGTGCCGACAGGGATAGCAATCAGCCCCAGCATTTT. It yields the protein CASSADRDSNQPQHF.

The V call is TRBV30, the J call TRBJ2-3; 9 bases are a match to TRBD2. V shed 2 bases and J 2 bases; nucleotides not matched to a gene: 5. Germline loops: CDR1 GTSNPN, CDR2 SVGIG (reference sequence). The CDR3 covers 15 residues. The DNA for the CDR3 is TGTGCCTGGAGTCCGCGGGGGGGCCCCACAGATACGCAGTATTTT. Protein product: CAWSPRGGPTDTQYF. Drawing the rest from reference TRBV30 and TRBJ2-3, the complete variable domain is SQTIHQWPATLVQPVGSPLSLECTVEGTSNPNLYWYRQAAGRGLQLLFYSVGIGQISSEVPQNLSASRPQDRQFILSSKKLLLSDSGFYLCAWSPRGGPTDTQYFGPGTRLTVL.

This chain links TRBV30 with TRBJ2-1; 7 nucleotides agree with TRBD1. The ends lost 5 bases at V and 4 bases at J; junction bases unmatched: 11. This CDR3 region has 15 residues. Germline CDR1 and CDR2: GTSNPN and SVGIG (reference sequence). The CDR3 nucleotides read TGTGCCTGGTCCGGTAGGACAGGCCATTACAATGAGCAGTTCTTC. This sequence encodes CAWSGRTGHYNEQFF.

The chain recombines TRBV30 with TRBJ2-1, with 9 bases fitting TRBD2. Germline trimming cut 0 bases from V and 0 bases from J; bases unmatched to any gene: 12. There are 19 residues in the CDR3. Germline CDR1 GTSNPN, CDR2 SVGIG (reference sequence). Written as DNA, the CDR3 is TGTGCCTGGAGTGTGGGGCTAGCGGGGTTTAAGAGCTCCTACAATGAGCAGTTCTTC. Encoded protein: CAWSVGLAGFKSSYNEQFF. Combining the CDR3 with reference TRBV30 and TRBJ2-1 gives the whole variable domain SQTIHQWPATLVQPVGSPLSLECTVEGTSNPNLYWYRQAAGRGLQLLFYSVGIGQISSEVPQNLSASRPQDRQFILSSKKLLLSDSGFYLCAWSVGLAGFKSSYNEQFFGPGTRLTVL.

This sequence joins TRBV19 and TRBJ2-6; 8 bases match TRBD2. The CDR3 is 16 amino acids. Germline V gene data show CDR1 as LNHDA and CDR2 as SQIVND (reference sequence). V lost 2 bases to trimming and J lost 2 bases; unmatched junction nucleotides: 2. The CDR3 sequence is CASSINGGAGANVLTF. Here the CDR3 DNA reads TGTGCCAGTAGTATAAACGGGGGGGCTGGGGCCAACGTCCTGACTTTC.

V usage is TRBV6-6 and J usage is TRBJ2-7; a possible D gene is TRBD2 (5 bases). Germline V lookup: CDR1 MNHNY, CDR2 SVGAGI (reference sequence). Trimming stripped 6 bases from V and 4 bases from J, with 13 bases between. The CDR3 spans 13 residues. The DNA of the CDR3 is TGTGCCAGCAGCCTATCGGGGTTATACGAGCAGTACTTC. Amino acid sequence: CASSLSGLYEQYF.

The chain has TRBV5-6 and TRBJ1-2, with D tentatively TRBD1 (6 bases). The CDR3 length is 12 residues. The V gene lost 8 bases and the J gene lost 0 bases, with 8 bases spanning the gap. CDR1 is SGHDT, CDR2 YYEEEE, per germline. The CDR3 sequence is CARDRTNYGYTF. CDR3 nucleotide sequence: TGTGCCAGGGACAGAACTAACTATGGCTACACCTTC.

This CDR3 reads CASSSGGVTEAFF. CDR3 nucleotides: TGTGCCAGCAGCAGTGGGGGGGTCACTGAAGCTTTCTTT. J is TRBJ1-1 and V is TRBV2; maybe TRBD1 (5 bases). Germline V CDR1 and CDR2: SNHLY, FYNNEI. Trimming stripped 6 bases from V and 4 bases from J, with 12 bases between. The CDR3 has 13 residues.

The rearrangement uses TRBV30 and TRBJ1-2, with 9 nucleotides matching TRBD1. This CDR3 is built from 18 residues. After removal of 3 bases from V and 1 base from J, the junction contained 15 bases not matched to a gene. From germline, CDR1 is GTSNPN and CDR2 SVGIG (reference sequence). The CDR3 sequence is CAWRDPFTGTGFNYGYTF. CDR3 bases: TGTGCCTGGAGGGACCCTTTTACCGGGACAGGGTTTAACTATGGCTACACCTTC. Full variable domain (rest looked up from reference TRBV30 and TRBJ1-2): SQTIHQWPATLVQPVGSPLSLECTVEGTSNPNLYWYRQAAGRGLQLLFYSVGIGQISSEVPQNLSASRPQDRQFILSSKKLLLSDSGFYLCAWRDPFTGTGFNYGYTFGSGTRLTVV.

This clone was seen only once. The chain has TRBV6-1 and TRBJ2-7, with 10 bases fitting TRBD2. V dropped 10 bases and J dropped 3; count of bases not matched to a gene: 6. The length of the CDR3 is 13 residues. From germline, CDR1 is MNHNS and CDR2 SASEGT. CDR3 loop: CAIHSGGFYEQYF. The CDR3 DNA follows: TGTGCCATCCATAGCGGGGGGTTCTACGAGCAGTACTTC.

A single count supports this clone. CDR3 loop: CASRMGASSNQPQHF. DNA of the CDR3: TGTGCCAGTAGGATGGGGGCGAGTAGCAATCAGCCCCAGCATTTT. The chain carries TRBV19 and TRBJ1-5; possible D gene TRBD1, 6 bases. The CDR3 runs to 15 residues. Trimming shortened V by 6 bases and J by 0 bases, and 12 bases separated the two germline ends. Germline values: CDR1 LNHDA, CDR2 SQIVND (reference sequence).

The DNA of the CDR3 is TGTGCCAGCAGCTCCATAGCGGGGGGGATCACAGATACGCAGTATTTT. The encoded protein is CASSSIAGGITDTQYF. The chain recombines TRBV5-4 with TRBJ2-3; 11 nucleotides match TRBD2. This CDR3 region has 16 residues. Trimming cost V 3 bases and J 2 bases; bases outside gene matches: 5. CDR1 and CDR2 (germline): SGHNT, YYREEE (reference sequence).

This clone showed up just a few times. The chain couples TRBV21-1 to TRBJ2-1; TRBD2, the table's D call, was not compared with the DNA. TRBV21-1 is labeled a pseudogene. The CDR3 spans 17 residues. Here the CDR3 reads CASSSRPVAGVLGEQFF. CDR3 DNA sequence: TGTGCCAGCAGCTCCCGTCCTGTAGCGGGGGTTCTTGGTGAGCAGTTCTTC.

The chain couples TRBV11-2 to TRBJ1-4; D gene unclear. Trimming took 1 base from V and 7 from J, leaving 7 bases between them. The length of the CDR3 is 13 residues. The germline CDR1 and CDR2 sequences are SGHAT and FQNNGV. CDR3 residues: CASSLGTREKLFF. In DNA form, the CDR3 reads TGTGCCAGCAGCTTAGGGACGCGTGAAAAACTGTTTTTT.

The rearrangement uses TRBV28 and TRBJ2-3; tentatively, D is TRBD2 (7 bases). V was pared by 1 base and J by 5 bases, with 16 bases between. Germline V lookup: CDR1 MDHEN, CDR2 SYDVKM. The CDR3 is 16 residues long. CDR3 DNA sequence: TGTGCCAGCAGTTTATCAGGCGGGGGCCCGGGAGATACGCAGTATTTT. Protein: CASSLSGGGPGDTQYF.

The chain recombines TRBV9 with TRBJ1-2; TRBD1 is a possible D gene (5 bases). The CDR3 runs to 13 residues. The V and J ends lost 3 bases and 4 bases respectively, with 10 bases between them. Germline V CDR1 and CDR2: SGDLS, YYNGEE. The CDR3 region has the DNA TGTGCCAGCAGCGACGAGGGGTCCTATGGCTACACCTTC. Protein: CASSDEGSYGYTF.

The chain employs TRBV7-2 and TRBJ2-5; no firm D call. This CDR3 comprises 15 residues. Trimming cost V 4 bases and J 0 bases, with 12 bases left between them. Germline CDR1 SGHTA, CDR2 FQGNSA. CDR3 protein: CASSSLLGNQETQYF. CDR3 in DNA: TGTGCCAGCAGCTCTCTGCTAGGGAACCAAGAGACCCAGTACTTC.

The genes are TRBV4-1 and TRBJ1-5, with D uncertain. This CDR3 has 16 residues. The ends were cut back, 5 bases at V and 2 bases at J, with 16 bases in the middle. CDR1 and CDR2 from the germline V gene are MGHRA and YSYEKL. CDR3 DNA sequence: TGCGCCAGCAGCGCCATCTCAGGATTTGGCAATCAGCCCCAGCATTTT. This encodes CASSAISGFGNQPQHF.

The CDR3: CASSINEQSEQFF. Written as DNA, the CDR3 is TGTGCCAGTAGTATTAACGAGCAGAGTGAGCAGTTCTTC. The chain couples TRBV19 to TRBJ2-1; D gene uncertain. V shed 3 bases and J shed 9 bases, with 12 bases lying between them. The CDR3 length is 13 residues. The V gene's germline CDR1 is LNHDA and CDR2 SQIVND (reference sequence).

CDR3 amino acids: CAGTEGSYEQYF. The CDR3 DNA is TGTGCCGGGACAGAGGGCTCCTACGAGCAGTACTTC. This chain links TRBV2 with TRBJ2-7, with TRBD1 identical over 7 bases. V lost 11 bases to trimming and J lost 0 bases; unmatched junction nucleotides: 4. Germline-derived CDR1 and CDR2 are SNHLY and FYNNEI. The CDR3 covers 12 residues.

The V call is TRBV5-4, the J call TRBJ1-1, with D hard to call. The CDR3 is made up of 15 amino acids. V was trimmed by 3 bases and J by 4 bases, leaving 16 bases between them. Germline-derived CDR1 and CDR2 are SGHNT and YYREEE (reference sequence). CDR3 protein: CASSSAMWAGTEAFF. In DNA, the CDR3 is TGTGCCAGCAGCTCCGCGATGTGGGCTGGCACTGAAGCTTTCTTT.